The entry below describes one T cell receptor beta chain. No cognate antigen has been identified for it. Within one base of it there is no much larger clone, and no base qualities were kept. A distance of 10 bases separates the germline ends of V and J, which lose 4 bases and 4 bases respectively. From the germline V gene, CDR1 is SGHDN and CDR2 is FVKESK. The CDR3, cysteine through phenylalanine, is 13 amino acids long. Only the CDR3 region is kept as DNA, spanning 39 bases read in frame from base 1. This sample was included in a study of control samples from healthy donors and cancer patients (dated by TCRdb to the early 2020s). Receptor amplification or capture employed the immunoSEQ multiplex PCR assay. Not all clones reach the TCRdb copy of this immuneACCESS table, which keeps in-frame sequences only. Checked studies attribute under half of the gap to unresolved V genes and leave the rest unexplained. This sample holds 15,000 to 18,000 clones; around 87% were observed only once. The ten largest clones take up roughly 12% of the sample.

Sequencing was done on a sample of PBMCs. The origin of this receptor is a woman in her 70s with colorectal cancer. The rearrangement joined TRBV14 to TRBJ1-2; the D gene remains uncertain. For the CDR3, the sequence is CASSLGRTYGYTF. The DNA reads TGTGCCAGCAGCCTCGGACGGACCTATGGCTACACCTTC.